The clone carrying this T cell receptor beta chain was counted only a few times. This specimen comes from a study of T cells in Graves' hyperthyroidism and ophthalmopathy. There were TCR beta CDR3 regions amplified from RNA transcripts. The HTBI set primed first-round TCR CDR3 RT-PCR. TCRdb used MiXCR to reprocess the multiplex PCR reads, holding one entry per CDR3 protein. The sample carries 250,000 to 300,000 distinct CDR3 sequences, roughly 15% recorded once. This CDR3 comprises 11 residues. Trimming took off 2 bases at V and 12 bases at J, with 11 bases between the two ends. The germline gives CDR1 DFQATT, CDR2 SNEGSKA (reference sequence).

This rearrangement joins TRBV20-1 to TRBJ1-5, with D uncertain. The material sequenced was blood. The TCR originated in a woman between 40 and 55 years old with Graves' hyperthyroidism. The CDR3 reads CSARYMQIQHF. In DNA, the CDR3 is TGCAGTGCTAGATATATGCAGATCCAGCATTTT.